The 10 T cell receptor gamma chains presented below share a single source sample, sequenced in a study of intestinal T cells in coeliac disease. Each case's genomic DNA was extracted from ten roughly 5.1-µm formalin-fixed paraffin-embedded scrolls. LymphoTrack primers amplified TRG sequences from approximately 200 ng of biopsy DNA. TCRdb processed the multiplex PCR reads again with the CATT caller. The table includes about 650 gamma-chain clones, 50% to 60% detected once. The sequencing sample was made of a duodenal biopsy. The receptors come from a human donor with celiac disease.

The sample holds one count of this clone. The rearrangement uses TRGV3 and TRGJ1 or TRGJ2. The CDR3 spans 13 residues. CDR1 VTNTFY and CDR2 YDVSTARD come from the germline V gene (reference sequence). With 12 bases clipped from V and 5 bases from J, the junction kept 16 bases outside the gene matches. The DNA for the CDR3 is TGTGCCCACCTGGGACAGGCGCATTATAAGAAACTCTTT. It translates to CAHLGQAHYKKLF.

By share of the sample, this clone is large. CDR3 residues: CAAWDPPYYKKLF. CDR3 bases: TGTGCTGCGTGGGATCCCCCTTATTATAAGAAACTCTTT. The chain carries TRGV10 and TRGJ1 or TRGJ2. TRGV10 is known as an ORF, though its function is uncertain. This CDR3 comprises 13 residues. V dropped 8 bases and J dropped 3; count of bases not matched to a gene: 8.

The chain links TRGV10 to TRGJ1 or TRGJ2. TRGV10 belongs to the ORF category, with a function that is uncertain. This CDR3 has 16 amino acids. Unmatched junction bases numbered 15, after V lost 8 bases and J lost 1 base. In nucleotides, the CDR3 is TGTGCTGCGTGGGGATTAAACGGGGCTAATTATTATAAGAAACTCTTT. Its translation is CAAWGLNGANYYKKLF.

This rearrangement joins TRGV3 to TRGJ1 or TRGJ2. The CDR3 has 10 amino acids. V dropped 9 bases and J dropped 7; count of bases not matched to a gene: 6. The germline gives CDR1 VTNTFY, CDR2 YDVSTARD (reference sequence). CDR3 protein: CATHDYKKLF. The CDR3 DNA is TGTGCCACCCACGACTATAAGAAACTCTTT.

By sample share, this clone is large. The sample has other DNA sequences that encode this CDR3 too. The chain carries TRGV4 and TRGJP1. Looked up from germline, CDR1 is EGSTGY and CDR2 is YDSYTSSV. The CDR3 consists of 15 residues. Trimming removed 4 bases from V and 0 bases from J; junction bases left unmatched: 5. CDR3 coding DNA: TGTGCCACCTGGGACGGATATACCACTGGTTGGTTCAAGATATTT. Amino acid sequence: CATWDGYTTGWFKIF.

This clone was recorded a few times. It may be a read error: a sequence one base away is much more abundant. The chain couples TRGV8 to TRGJP2. With V trimmed by 5 bases and J by 0 bases, 12 bases remained unmatched. The CDR3 covers 17 residues. CDR1 and CDR2 (germline): VENAVY, YDSYNSRV. The CDR3 reads CATWVEFAYSSDWIKTF. CDR3 bases: TGTGCCACCTGGGTTGAATTCGCGTATAGTAGTGATTGGATCAAGACGTTT.

V and J are TRGV9 and TRGJ1 or TRGJ2. Germline V gene data show CDR1 as GITISATS and CDR2 as ISYDGTV (reference sequence). The V gene end was trimmed by 6 bases and the J gene end by 3 bases; junction bases not matched to a gene: 17. This CDR3 is built from 16 residues. The CDR3 DNA sequence: TGTGCCTTGTGGAGGTGCGCAATAAAAGCTTATTATAAGAAACTCTTT. Protein product: CALWRCAIKAYYKKLF.

Here the CDR3 DNA reads TGTGCTGCGTGGGGCCGAGAGGGCTGGTTCAAGATATTT. Its protein product is CAAWGREGWFKIF. The chain carries TRGV10 and TRGJP1. TRGV10 is designated an ORF whose function remains uncertain. The J segment lost 11 bases and the V segment lost 8 bases, leaving 12 bases of the junction unmatched. This CDR3 spans 13 amino acids.

The chain recombines TRGV4 with TRGJ1 or TRGJ2. The junction had 23 bases not matched to a gene; V was cut back by 12 bases and J by 9 bases. Germline loops: CDR1 EGSTGY, CDR2 YDSYTSSV. This CDR3 is 14 amino acids long. The CDR3 DNA reads as TGTGCCCACCTGGGACGGGCCGAGGATGGTAAGAAACTCTTT. Its translation: CAHLGRAEDGKKLF.

The gene calls are TRGV10 and TRGJ1 or TRGJ2. TRGV10 is labeled an ORF, and its function is uncertain. The CDR3 spans 11 residues. The junction had 8 bases not matched to a gene; V was cut back by 8 bases and J by 9 bases. CDR3 amino acids: CAAWDLCKKLF. The CDR3 DNA sequence: TGTGCTGCGTGGGATCTGTGTAAGAAACTCTTT.